This T cell receptor (beta chain) stems from a study of Graves' ophthalmopathy and Graves' hyperthyroidism. Turning to the study itself: The blood sample was drawn at first diagnosis and before any treatment. Study-level points and caveats: Built on 13 signatures, a model told ophthalmopathy apart from stable hyperthyroidism with 85% to 90% sensitivity and under 83% specificity. Appearing in blood as well were most expanded thyroid clonotypes above 0.001 frequency.

Ophthalmopathy donors showed moderate-to-severe activity, CAS ≥3, NOSPECS ≥4 and a duration under 3 months. The authors amplified TCR beta CDR3 regions, and they did so from RNA transcripts for repertoire sequencing. A first-round RT-PCR used HTBI primers, followed by a second-round multiplex PCR. TCRdb re-called the multiplex PCR reads with MiXCR, one entry per CDR3 protein. This repertoire shows about 210,000 distinct CDR3 sequences, approximately 29% found once; its top ten account for approximately 9.1%. The CDR3 covers 14 residues. Germline V lookup: CDR1 LNHDA, CDR2 SQIVND (reference sequence). The V end lost 9 bases, the J end lost 4 bases, and 13 bases lay between the germline ends. This clonotype was seen at least ten times. Its antigen is as yet unknown.

The sequencing sample was made of peripheral blood. The chain joins TRBV19 to TRBJ1-6; D call uncertain. The clonotype comes from a man aged 50 to 59 with Graves' ophthalmopathy. CDR3 nucleotides: TGTGCCAGCAGTCGAGGACCTTATAATTCACCCCTCCACTTT. This translates into CASSRGPYNSPLHF.